This is a list of T cell receptor beta chains from one sample in a study of T-cell memory formation after mild COVID-19. TCRdb re-called the 5' RACE reads through MiXCR, storing one row per CDR3 protein. The sample has 400,000 to 450,000 distinct CDR3 sequences, roughly 18% seen once. Sequencing was done on a sample of PBMCs or a T cell subset sorted from them (not recorded which). The receptors derive from a man aged 18 to 29 who had mild COVID-19 (a few samples of this study predate the infection). Cell type and time point are not known. CDR3s include the opening cysteine and the closing phenylalanine or tryptophan. Each record gives: J gene, clone size, CDR3 length, V gene, D gene, CDR3 DNA, CDR3 protein. A D gene is named only where the DNA matches it firmly. Expanded clones are given a class, and other clones once, few, many or no size at all.

j_call: TRBJ1-1; clone_size: few; cdr3_length: 15; v_call: TRBV7-9; d_call: TRBD1; cdr3_nt: TGTGCCAGCAGCCCCGCGACAGGGGAAACCACTGAAGCTTTCTTT; cdr3_aa: CASSPATGETTEAFF
j_call: TRBJ1-4; clone_size: few; cdr3_length: 15; v_call: TRBV5-1; d_call: NA; cdr3_nt: TGCGCCAGCAGCCTTTCCGGGACCACTAATGAAAAACTGTTTTTT; cdr3_aa: CASSLSGTTNEKLFF
j_call: TRBJ1-4; clone_size: NA; cdr3_length: 14; v_call: TRBV30; d_call: NA; cdr3_nt: TGTGCCTGGGGGGCCTTGGGACTAAGGGAAAAACTGTTTTTT; cdr3_aa: CAWGALGLREKLFF
j_call: TRBJ2-7; clone_size: many; cdr3_length: 15; v_call: TRBV6-5; d_call: TRBD1; cdr3_nt: TGTGCCAGCAGTCTCCCGGACAGGGGGACCTCCGAGCAGTACTTC; cdr3_aa: CASSLPDRGTSEQYF
j_call: TRBJ1-4; clone_size: few; cdr3_length: 18; v_call: TRBV5-6; d_call: NA; cdr3_nt: TGTGCCAGCAGCGGGGGAACGAGAAGGGGTCTCCTAAGGGAAAAACTGTTTTTT; cdr3_aa: CASSGGTRRGLLREKLFF
j_call: TRBJ2-3; clone_size: few; cdr3_length: 17; v_call: TRBV24-1; d_call: NA; cdr3_nt: TGTGCCACCAGTGATGTGTATCCGCGGACTAGCACAGATACGCAGTATTTT; cdr3_aa: CATSDVYPRTSTDTQYF
j_call: TRBJ2-1; clone_size: few; cdr3_length: 14; v_call: TRBV9; d_call: NA; cdr3_nt: TGTGCCAGCAGCCAGCACATAAACCAGGATGAGCAGTTCTTC; cdr3_aa: CASSQHINQDEQFF
j_call: TRBJ2-6; clone_size: NA; cdr3_length: 16; v_call: TRBV12-3/TRBV12-4; d_call: NA; cdr3_nt: TGTGCCAGCAGCCCCGGGACCTTCTCTGGGGCCAACGTCCTGACTTTC; cdr3_aa: CASSPGTFSGANVLTF
j_call: TRBJ1-4; clone_size: few; cdr3_length: 14; v_call: TRBV4-1; d_call: TRBD1; cdr3_nt: TGCGCCAGCAGCCCCCGGACAGGGCGGGAAAAACTGTTTTTT; cdr3_aa: CASSPRTGREKLFF
j_call: TRBJ2-2; clone_size: NA; cdr3_length: 13; v_call: TRBV5-1; d_call: NA; cdr3_nt: TGCGCCAGCAGATTATTTCCCACCGGGGAGCTGTTTTTT; cdr3_aa: CASRLFPTGELFF
j_call: TRBJ1-5; clone_size: NA; cdr3_length: 14; v_call: TRBV5-6; d_call: NA; cdr3_nt: TGTGCCAGCAGCTTGGGGACAAACAATCAGCCCCAGCATTTT; cdr3_aa: CASSLGTNNQPQHF
j_call: TRBJ2-7; clone_size: NA; cdr3_length: 14; v_call: TRBV7-2; d_call: TRBD1; cdr3_nt: TGTGCCAGCAGCTCGACAGGGTCGGGCTACGAGCAGTACTTC; cdr3_aa: CASSSTGSGYEQYF
j_call: TRBJ2-2; clone_size: few; cdr3_length: 14; v_call: TRBV5-1; d_call: NA; cdr3_nt: TGCGCCAGCAGCTTGTGGTCCGAAAGCGGGGAGCTGTTTTTT; cdr3_aa: CASSLWSESGELFF
j_call: TRBJ2-1; clone_size: NA; cdr3_length: 18; v_call: TRBV20-1; d_call: NA; cdr3_nt: TGCAGTGCTAGAGCCATACAAGGTTCGACACTCTCCTACAATGAGCAGTTCTTC; cdr3_aa: CSARAIQGSTLSYNEQFF
j_call: TRBJ1-2; clone_size: NA; cdr3_length: 14; v_call: TRBV20-1; d_call: NA; cdr3_nt: TGCAGTGCTAGAGACGGGCTGGTCGGCTATGGCTACACCTTC; cdr3_aa: CSARDGLVGYGYTF
j_call: TRBJ2-5; clone_size: NA; cdr3_length: 14; v_call: TRBV27; d_call: NA; cdr3_nt: TGTGCCAGCAGTTTGGGGGGACGGCGAGAGACCCAGTACTTC; cdr3_aa: CASSLGGRRETQYF
j_call: TRBJ1-5; clone_size: many; cdr3_length: 14; v_call: TRBV7-2; d_call: NA; cdr3_nt: TGTGCCAGCAGCTTAACGATTAGCAATCAGCCCCAGCATTTT; cdr3_aa: CASSLTISNQPQHF
j_call: TRBJ2-3; clone_size: few; cdr3_length: 15; v_call: TRBV7-9; d_call: TRBD1; cdr3_nt: TGTGCCAGCAGCCCGGGACAGGGGGATGGAGATACGCAGTATTTT; cdr3_aa: CASSPGQGDGDTQYF
j_call: TRBJ2-7; clone_size: few; cdr3_length: 14; v_call: TRBV7-9; d_call: NA; cdr3_nt: TGTGCCAGCAGCTCGCCGGAACAGGTCTACGAGCAGTACTTC; cdr3_aa: CASSSPEQVYEQYF
j_call: TRBJ2-5; clone_size: many; cdr3_length: 18; v_call: TRBV15; d_call: TRBD2; cdr3_nt: TGTGCCACCAGCAGAGGCTTACTAGCGGGGGGGCCAGAAGAGACCCAGTACTTC; cdr3_aa: CATSRGLLAGGPEETQYF
j_call: TRBJ2-2; clone_size: few; cdr3_length: 14; v_call: TRBV7-6; d_call: NA; cdr3_nt: TGTGCCAGCAGCTCGACAGGGAACACCGGGGAGCTGTTTTTT; cdr3_aa: CASSSTGNTGELFF
j_call: TRBJ2-1; clone_size: NA; cdr3_length: 12; v_call: TRBV6-2/TRBV6-3; d_call: NA; cdr3_nt: TGTGCCAGTCAGGGGGGCTACAATGAGCAGTTCTTC; cdr3_aa: CASQGGYNEQFF
j_call: TRBJ2-7; clone_size: NA; cdr3_length: 14; v_call: TRBV7-8; d_call: NA; cdr3_nt: TGTGCCAGCAGCTTACAGGGGGGAACCTACGAGCAGTACTTC; cdr3_aa: CASSLQGGTYEQYF
j_call: TRBJ2-5; clone_size: many; cdr3_length: 12; v_call: TRBV28; d_call: NA; cdr3_nt: TGTGCCAGCATGAGATCAGGGGAGACCCAGTACTTC; cdr3_aa: CASMRSGETQYF
j_call: TRBJ2-1; clone_size: few; cdr3_length: 14; v_call: TRBV2; d_call: NA; cdr3_nt: TGTGCCAGCAGTGAAGAGGGCGTTTGGAATGAGCAGTTCTTC; cdr3_aa: CASSEEGVWNEQFF
j_call: TRBJ2-4; clone_size: few; cdr3_length: 18; v_call: TRBV4-2; d_call: NA; cdr3_nt: TGTGCCAGCAGCCAAGATATGCAGGGGTCTGGATGGCAAAACATTCAGTACTTC; cdr3_aa: CASSQDMQGSGWQNIQYF
j_call: TRBJ1-2; clone_size: NA; cdr3_length: 14; v_call: TRBV18; d_call: NA; cdr3_nt: TGTGCCAGCTCGCCGCAGGAAATGGAAGGTGGCTACACCTTC; cdr3_aa: CASSPQEMEGGYTF
j_call: TRBJ1-1; clone_size: NA; cdr3_length: 13; v_call: TRBV12-3/TRBV12-4; d_call: NA; cdr3_nt: TGTGCCAGCAGTTTCATAAGCAGAACTGAAGCTTTCTTT; cdr3_aa: CASSFISRTEAFF
j_call: TRBJ2-7; clone_size: few; cdr3_length: 14; v_call: TRBV20-1; d_call: TRBD2; cdr3_nt: TGCAGTGCTAGTATCCGCGGGGGGCCCTACGAGCAGTACTTC; cdr3_aa: CSASIRGGPYEQYF
j_call: TRBJ2-6; clone_size: few; cdr3_length: 19; v_call: TRBV4-3; d_call: NA; cdr3_nt: TGCGCCAGCAGCCAAGATGTAGGGCGGACCAACTCTGGGGCCAACGTCCTGACTTTC; cdr3_aa: CASSQDVGRTNSGANVLTF
j_call: TRBJ1-2; clone_size: few; cdr3_length: 14; v_call: TRBV7-2; d_call: NA; cdr3_nt: TGTGCCAGCAGCTTAGTCGGGCCAACCTATGGCTACACCTTC; cdr3_aa: CASSLVGPTYGYTF
j_call: TRBJ2-6; clone_size: NA; cdr3_length: 18; v_call: TRBV28; d_call: TRBD1; cdr3_nt: TGTGCCAGCAGACCTGACAGGGTCCGCTTCTCTGGGGCCAACGTCCTGACTTTC; cdr3_aa: CASRPDRVRFSGANVLTF
j_call: TRBJ2-4; clone_size: NA; cdr3_length: 15; v_call: TRBV20-1; d_call: NA; cdr3_nt: TGCAGTGCTAGAGATCTACTCCGTGCCAAAAACATTCAGTACTTC; cdr3_aa: CSARDLLRAKNIQYF
j_call: TRBJ1-1; clone_size: NA; cdr3_length: 16; v_call: TRBV4-2; d_call: NA; cdr3_nt: TGTGACAGCAGCCAAGAGAGTGGCCGGCTCGACACTGAAGCTTTCTTT; cdr3_aa: CDSSQESGRLDTEAFF
j_call: TRBJ1-2; clone_size: NA; cdr3_length: 14; v_call: TRBV9; d_call: NA; cdr3_nt: TGTGCCAGCAGCGTAGCTTCGGCAGGGTCCGGCTACACCTTC; cdr3_aa: CASSVASAGSGYTF
j_call: TRBJ2-3; clone_size: NA; cdr3_length: 15; v_call: TRBV6-5; d_call: TRBD2; cdr3_nt: TGTGCCAGCAGTTATAGTCTAGCGGCGTCAGATACGCAGTATTTT; cdr3_aa: CASSYSLAASDTQYF
j_call: TRBJ2-1; clone_size: NA; cdr3_length: 18; v_call: TRBV4-2; d_call: TRBD2; cdr3_nt: TGTGCCAGCAGCCCAAAGACGGGGACTAGCGGGGGGATCGGTGAGCAGTTCTTC; cdr3_aa: CASSPKTGTSGGIGEQFF
j_call: TRBJ2-3; clone_size: few; cdr3_length: 14; v_call: TRBV30; d_call: NA; cdr3_nt: TGTGCCTGGGGGGAGACACTAGTCACAGATACGCAGTATTTT; cdr3_aa: CAWGETLVTDTQYF
j_call: TRBJ2-2; clone_size: few; cdr3_length: 16; v_call: TRBV7-9; d_call: NA; cdr3_nt: TGTGCCAGCAGCCTCCATCGGGGTAGTAACACCGGGGAGCTGTTTTTT; cdr3_aa: CASSLHRGSNTGELFF
j_call: TRBJ2-4; clone_size: NA; cdr3_length: 14; v_call: TRBV5-1; d_call: TRBD2; cdr3_nt: TGCGCCAGCAGCTTGATGGGGGAGGGCGACATTCAGTACTTC; cdr3_aa: CASSLMGEGDIQYF
j_call: TRBJ2-3; clone_size: NA; cdr3_length: 12; v_call: TRBV4-1; d_call: NA; cdr3_nt: TGCGCCAGCAGCCCAGAGTACGATACGCAGTATTTT; cdr3_aa: CASSPEYDTQYF
j_call: TRBJ2-1; clone_size: NA; cdr3_length: 19; v_call: TRBV7-2; d_call: NA; cdr3_nt: TGTGCCAGCAGCCCTCAGGGGCTCCTAACGGTTAGCTCCTACACTGAGCAGTTCTTC; cdr3_aa: CASSPQGLLTVSSYTEQFF
j_call: TRBJ2-3; clone_size: few; cdr3_length: 15; v_call: TRBV30; d_call: NA; cdr3_nt: TGTGCCTGGACTCCATTTAGGACCAGCACAGATACGCAGTATTTT; cdr3_aa: CAWTPFRTSTDTQYF
j_call: TRBJ1-2; clone_size: NA; cdr3_length: 13; v_call: TRBV29-1; d_call: TRBD1; cdr3_nt: TGCAGCGGGGCAACGACAGGGAACTATGGCTACACCTTC; cdr3_aa: CSGATTGNYGYTF
j_call: TRBJ1-1; clone_size: few; cdr3_length: 15; v_call: TRBV4-1; d_call: NA; cdr3_nt: TGCGCCAGCAGCCAAGACGTGTATCCAAACACTGAAGCTTTCTTT; cdr3_aa: CASSQDVYPNTEAFF